A single T cell receptor (beta chain) is shown here with its context. Its target is not known. These data come from a study of shared clonotypes between healthy human individuals. Study outcomes and limitations: There were few donors, and this limited the genetic and exposure-history diversity represented.

V lost 7 bases and J lost 1, with 13 bases in between. This CDR3 is built from 13 residues. Germline CDR1 and CDR2: SQVTM and ANQGSEA. Deep was the level at which the assay was run. Some clones are missing from TCRdb's copy, which holds only in-frame ones; the method was immunoSEQ multiplex PCR. In the table there are 450,000 to 600,000 clones, about 80% of which are singletons. Genomic DNA for unsorted samples, which was extracted with the QIAamp DNA Blood Mini kit, came from about 83 million PBMCs. The origin of this receptor is a woman aged 40 to 50 in good health. Some clones in this sample may be carry-over from other donors' samples. Sequenced input: PBMCs. This sequence joins TRBV29-1 and TRBJ1-1, with D maybe TRBD1 (6 bases). CDR3 in DNA: TGCAGCGGGAAAAGAGGGGGGAACACTGAAGCTTTCTTT. Residues: CSGKRGGNTEAFF.